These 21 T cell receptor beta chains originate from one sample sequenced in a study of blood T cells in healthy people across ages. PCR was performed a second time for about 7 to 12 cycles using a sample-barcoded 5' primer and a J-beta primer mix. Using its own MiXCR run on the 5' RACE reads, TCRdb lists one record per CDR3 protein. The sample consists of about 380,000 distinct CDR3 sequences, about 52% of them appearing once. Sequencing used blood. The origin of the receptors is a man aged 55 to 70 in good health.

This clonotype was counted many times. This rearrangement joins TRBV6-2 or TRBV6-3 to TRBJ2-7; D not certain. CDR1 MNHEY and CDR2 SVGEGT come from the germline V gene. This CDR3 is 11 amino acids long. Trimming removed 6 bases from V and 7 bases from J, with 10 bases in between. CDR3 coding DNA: TGTGCCAGCAGGACGATCGGTGAGCAGTACTTC. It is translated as CASRTIGEQYF.

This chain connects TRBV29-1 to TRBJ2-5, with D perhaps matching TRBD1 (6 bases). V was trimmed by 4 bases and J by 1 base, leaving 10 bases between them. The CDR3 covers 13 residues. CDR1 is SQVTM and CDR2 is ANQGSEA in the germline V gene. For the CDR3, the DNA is TGCAGCGTTGGGGGGCTATCCCAAGAGACCCAGTACTTC. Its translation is CSVGGLSQETQYF.

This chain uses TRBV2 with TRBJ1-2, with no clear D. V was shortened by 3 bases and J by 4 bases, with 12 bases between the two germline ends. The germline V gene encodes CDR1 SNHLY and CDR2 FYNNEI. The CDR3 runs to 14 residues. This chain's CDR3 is CASSDQARGYGYTF. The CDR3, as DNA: TGTGCCAGCAGTGATCAGGCTCGGGGCTATGGCTACACCTTC.

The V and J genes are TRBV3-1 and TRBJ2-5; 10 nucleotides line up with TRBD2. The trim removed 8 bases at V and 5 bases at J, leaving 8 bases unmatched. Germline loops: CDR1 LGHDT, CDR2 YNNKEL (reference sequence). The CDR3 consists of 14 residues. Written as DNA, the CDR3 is TGTGCCAGCTCCTCTAGCGGGGGCATGGAGACCCAGTACTTC. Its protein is CASSSSGGMETQYF.

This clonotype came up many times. CDR3 nucleotide sequence: TGTGCCAGCAAAACAGGGTGGGAAGCCAAAAACATTCAGTACTTC. This sequence encodes CASKTGWEAKNIQYF. The chain carries TRBV2 and TRBJ2-4; perhaps TRBD1 as D (6 bases). Germline CDR1 reads SNHLY; CDR2 reads FYNNEI. Trimming left V 7 bases short and J 0 bases short, with 13 bases between. The CDR3 is 15 amino acids.

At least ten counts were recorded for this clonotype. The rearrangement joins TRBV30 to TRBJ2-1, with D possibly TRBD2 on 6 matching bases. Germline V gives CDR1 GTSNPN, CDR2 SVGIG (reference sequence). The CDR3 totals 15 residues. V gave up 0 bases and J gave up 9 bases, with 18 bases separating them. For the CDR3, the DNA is TGTGCCTGGAGTGTACCGGGAGATCGGGGCGGTGAGCAGTTCTTC. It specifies CAWSVPGDRGGEQFF.

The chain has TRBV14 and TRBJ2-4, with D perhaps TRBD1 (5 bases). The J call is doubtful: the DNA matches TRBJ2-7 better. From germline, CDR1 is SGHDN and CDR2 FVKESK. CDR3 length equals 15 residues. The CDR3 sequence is CASSQDRAATYEQYF. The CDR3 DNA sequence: TGTGCCAGCAGCCAAGACAGGGCCGCCACCTACGAGCAGTACTTC.

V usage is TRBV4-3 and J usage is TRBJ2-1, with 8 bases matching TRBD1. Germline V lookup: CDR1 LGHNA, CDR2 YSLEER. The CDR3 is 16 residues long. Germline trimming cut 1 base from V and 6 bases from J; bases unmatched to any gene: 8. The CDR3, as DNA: TGCGCCAGCAGCCAAGTCAATGACAGGGGTATCAATGAGCAGTTCTTC. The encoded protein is CASSQVNDRGINEQFF.

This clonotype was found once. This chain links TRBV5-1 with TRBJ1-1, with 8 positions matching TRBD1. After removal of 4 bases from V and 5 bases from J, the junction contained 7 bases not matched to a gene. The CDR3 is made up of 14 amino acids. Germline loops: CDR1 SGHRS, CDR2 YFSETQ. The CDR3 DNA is TGCGCCAGCAGCACTCGGACAGGGAAGACTGAAGCTTTCTTT. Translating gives CASSTRTGKTEAFF.

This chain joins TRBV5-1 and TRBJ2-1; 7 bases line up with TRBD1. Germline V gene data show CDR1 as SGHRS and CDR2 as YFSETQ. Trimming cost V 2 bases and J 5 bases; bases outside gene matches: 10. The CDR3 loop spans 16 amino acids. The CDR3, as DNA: TGCGCCAGCAGCTTAACAGGGGTCGGCCTAAACAATGAGCAGTTCTTC. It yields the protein CASSLTGVGLNNEQFF.

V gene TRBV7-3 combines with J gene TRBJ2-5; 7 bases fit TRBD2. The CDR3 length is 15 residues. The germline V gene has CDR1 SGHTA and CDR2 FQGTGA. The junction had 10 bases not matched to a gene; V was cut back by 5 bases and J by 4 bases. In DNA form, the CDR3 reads TGTGCCAGCAGCCTGTCCAGCGGGGTGGTAGAGACCCAGTACTTC. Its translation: CASSLSSGVVETQYF.

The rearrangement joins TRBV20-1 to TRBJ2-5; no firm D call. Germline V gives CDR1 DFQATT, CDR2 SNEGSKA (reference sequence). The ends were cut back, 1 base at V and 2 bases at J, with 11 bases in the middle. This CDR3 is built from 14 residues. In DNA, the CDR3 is TGCAGTGCTAGAGGCCAGCCCTTACAAGAGACCCAGTACTTC. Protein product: CSARGQPLQETQYF.

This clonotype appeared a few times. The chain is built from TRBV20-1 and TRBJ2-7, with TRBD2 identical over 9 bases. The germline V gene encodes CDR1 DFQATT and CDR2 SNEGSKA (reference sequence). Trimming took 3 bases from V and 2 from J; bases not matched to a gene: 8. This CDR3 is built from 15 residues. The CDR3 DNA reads TGCAGTGCTAGCCCGGGACTAGCTGGGACCTACGAGCAGTACTTC. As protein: CSASPGLAGTYEQYF.

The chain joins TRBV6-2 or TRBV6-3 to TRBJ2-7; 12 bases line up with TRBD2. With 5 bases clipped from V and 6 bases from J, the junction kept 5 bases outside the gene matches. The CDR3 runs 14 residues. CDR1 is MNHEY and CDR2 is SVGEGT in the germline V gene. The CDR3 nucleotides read TGTGCCAGCAGTCGACTAGCGGGAGACAGCGAGCAGTACTTC. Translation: CASSRLAGDSEQYF.

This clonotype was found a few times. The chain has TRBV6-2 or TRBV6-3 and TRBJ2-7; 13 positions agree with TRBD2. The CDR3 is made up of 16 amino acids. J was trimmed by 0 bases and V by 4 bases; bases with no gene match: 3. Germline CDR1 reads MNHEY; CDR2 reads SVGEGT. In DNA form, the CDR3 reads TGTGCCAGCAGTTGGACTAGCGGGGGAGGCTCCTACGAGCAGTACTTC. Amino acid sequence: CASSWTSGGGSYEQYF.

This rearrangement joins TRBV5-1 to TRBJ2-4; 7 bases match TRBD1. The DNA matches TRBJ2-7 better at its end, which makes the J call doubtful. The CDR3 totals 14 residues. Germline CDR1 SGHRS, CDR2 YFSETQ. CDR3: CASSVRNRGHEQYF. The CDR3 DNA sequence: TGCGCCAGCAGCGTACGGAACAGGGGCCACGAGCAGTACTTC.

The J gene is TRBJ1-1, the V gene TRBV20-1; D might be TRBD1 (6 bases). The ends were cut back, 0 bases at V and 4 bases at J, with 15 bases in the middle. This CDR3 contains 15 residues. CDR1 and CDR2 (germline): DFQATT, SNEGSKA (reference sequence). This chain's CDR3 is CSARDQTGRLTEAFF. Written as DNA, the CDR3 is TGCAGTGCTAGAGACCAAACAGGGAGGCTCACTGAAGCTTTCTTT.

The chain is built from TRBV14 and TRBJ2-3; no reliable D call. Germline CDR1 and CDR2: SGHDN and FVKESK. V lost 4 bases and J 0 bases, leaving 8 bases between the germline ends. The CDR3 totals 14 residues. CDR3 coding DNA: TGTGCCAGCAGCCCTTTTGTTAGCACAGATACGCAGTATTTT. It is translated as CASSPFVSTDTQYF.

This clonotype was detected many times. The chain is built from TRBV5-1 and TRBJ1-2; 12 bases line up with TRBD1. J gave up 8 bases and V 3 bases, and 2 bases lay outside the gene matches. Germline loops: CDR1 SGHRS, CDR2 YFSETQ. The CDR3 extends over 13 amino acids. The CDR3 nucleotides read TGCGCCAGCAGCTCCGGGACAGGGGGCGGCTACACCTTC. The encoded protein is CASSSGTGGGYTF.

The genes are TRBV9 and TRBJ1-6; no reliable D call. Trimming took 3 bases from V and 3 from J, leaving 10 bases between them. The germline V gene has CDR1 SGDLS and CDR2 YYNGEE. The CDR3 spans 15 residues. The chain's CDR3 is CASSGAVGYNSPLHF. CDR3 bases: TGTGCCAGCAGCGGAGCAGTGGGCTATAATTCACCCCTCCACTTT.

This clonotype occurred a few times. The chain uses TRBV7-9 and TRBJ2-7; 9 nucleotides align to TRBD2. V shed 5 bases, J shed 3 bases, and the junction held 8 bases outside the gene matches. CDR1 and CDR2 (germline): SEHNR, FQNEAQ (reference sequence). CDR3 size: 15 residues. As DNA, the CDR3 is TGTGCCAGCAGCCCGTTAGCGGGAGTCAACTACGAGCAGTACTTC. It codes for CASSPLAGVNYEQYF.